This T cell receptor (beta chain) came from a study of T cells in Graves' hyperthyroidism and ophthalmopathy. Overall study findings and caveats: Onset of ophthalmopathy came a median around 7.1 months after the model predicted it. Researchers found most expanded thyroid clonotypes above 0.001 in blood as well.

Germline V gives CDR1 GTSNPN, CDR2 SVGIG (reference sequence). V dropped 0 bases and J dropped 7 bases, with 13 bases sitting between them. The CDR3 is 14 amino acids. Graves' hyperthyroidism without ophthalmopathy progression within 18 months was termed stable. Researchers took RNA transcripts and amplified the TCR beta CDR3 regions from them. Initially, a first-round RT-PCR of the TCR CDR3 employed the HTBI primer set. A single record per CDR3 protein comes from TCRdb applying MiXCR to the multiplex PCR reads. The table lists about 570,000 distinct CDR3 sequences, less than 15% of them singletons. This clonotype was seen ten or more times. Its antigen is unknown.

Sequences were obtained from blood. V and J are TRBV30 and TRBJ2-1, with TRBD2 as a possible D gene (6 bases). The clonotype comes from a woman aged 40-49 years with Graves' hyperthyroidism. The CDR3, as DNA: TGTGCCTGGAGTGTCCGTGGGAGGTCGAATGAGCAGTTCTTC. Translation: CAWSVRGRSNEQFF.